Listed here is a single T cell receptor beta chain. Its antigen is still unknown. Sequencing used immunoSEQ multiplex PCR; TCRdb keeps in-frame clones, though not all of them. This table has 2,500,000 or so clones, roughly 93% appearing once. There are 14 residues in the CDR3. Trimming left V 4 bases short and J 0 bases short, with 8 bases between. Germline values: CDR1 MDHEN, CDR2 SYDVKM. The data belong to a study of shared clonotypes between healthy human individuals. About the research overall: The study used three CD4 naive, three CD4 memory, two CD8 naive and one CD8 memory plate per donor. Broader study findings: When compared with the clonotypes that were shared by all four sorted-subset donors, the non-shared clonotypes turned out to have lower generation probabilities.

The source material was naive CD4+ T cells from PBMCs. Subset described: CD45RA+ positively selected. The sequence came from a man aged 18-30 years in good health. Some clones in this sample may be carry-over from other donors' samples. The chain uses TRBV28 and TRBJ2-3, with D hard to call. The chain's CDR3 is CASSSGYSTDTQYF. The CDR3 region has the DNA TGTGCCAGCAGTTCAGGCTATAGCACAGATACGCAGTATTTT.